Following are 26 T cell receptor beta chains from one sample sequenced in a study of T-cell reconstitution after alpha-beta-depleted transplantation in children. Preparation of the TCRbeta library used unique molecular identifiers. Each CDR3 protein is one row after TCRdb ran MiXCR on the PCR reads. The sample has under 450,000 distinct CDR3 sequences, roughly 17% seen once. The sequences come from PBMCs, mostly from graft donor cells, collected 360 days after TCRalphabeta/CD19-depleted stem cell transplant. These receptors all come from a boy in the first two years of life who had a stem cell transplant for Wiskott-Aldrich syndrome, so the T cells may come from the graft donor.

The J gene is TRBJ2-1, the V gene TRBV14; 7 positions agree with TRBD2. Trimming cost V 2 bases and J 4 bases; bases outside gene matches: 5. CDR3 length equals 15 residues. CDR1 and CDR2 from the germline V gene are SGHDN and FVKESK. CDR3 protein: CASSQPGGLYNEQFF. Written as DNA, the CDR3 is TGTGCCAGCAGCCAACCGGGAGGCCTTTACAATGAGCAGTTCTTC.

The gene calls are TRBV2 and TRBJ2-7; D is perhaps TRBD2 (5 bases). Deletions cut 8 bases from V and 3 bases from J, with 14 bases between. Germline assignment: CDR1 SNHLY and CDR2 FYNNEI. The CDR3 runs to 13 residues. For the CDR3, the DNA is TGTGCCAGCTATCGGGGTGGGGTCTACGAGCAGTACTTC. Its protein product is CASYRGGVYEQYF.

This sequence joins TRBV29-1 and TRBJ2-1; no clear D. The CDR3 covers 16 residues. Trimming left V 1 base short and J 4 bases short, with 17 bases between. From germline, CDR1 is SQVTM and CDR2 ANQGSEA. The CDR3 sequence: CSVEAPLVGPYNEQFF. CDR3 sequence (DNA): TGCAGCGTTGAAGCCCCTCTAGTGGGTCCTTACAATGAGCAGTTCTTC.

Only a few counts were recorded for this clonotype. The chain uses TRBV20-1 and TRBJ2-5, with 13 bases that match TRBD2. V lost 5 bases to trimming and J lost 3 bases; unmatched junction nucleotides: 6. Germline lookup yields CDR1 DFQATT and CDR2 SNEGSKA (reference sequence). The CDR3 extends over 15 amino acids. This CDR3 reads CSAALLAGGEETQYF. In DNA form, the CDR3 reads TGCAGTGCTGCCCTACTAGCGGGAGGGGAAGAGACCCAGTACTTC.

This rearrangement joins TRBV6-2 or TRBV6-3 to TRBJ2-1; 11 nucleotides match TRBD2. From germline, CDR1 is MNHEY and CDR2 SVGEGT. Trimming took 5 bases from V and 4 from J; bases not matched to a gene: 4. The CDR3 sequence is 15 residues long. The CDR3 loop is CASSPTSGIYNEQFF. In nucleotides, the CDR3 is TGTGCCAGCAGTCCGACTAGCGGGATATACAATGAGCAGTTCTTC.

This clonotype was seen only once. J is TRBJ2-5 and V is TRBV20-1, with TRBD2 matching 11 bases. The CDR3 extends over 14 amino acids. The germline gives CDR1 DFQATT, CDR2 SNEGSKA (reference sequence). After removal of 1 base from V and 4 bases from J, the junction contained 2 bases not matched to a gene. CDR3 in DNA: TGCAGTGCTAGAGCCGGGACTAGCGGAGAGACCCAGTACTTC. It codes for CSARAGTSGETQYF.

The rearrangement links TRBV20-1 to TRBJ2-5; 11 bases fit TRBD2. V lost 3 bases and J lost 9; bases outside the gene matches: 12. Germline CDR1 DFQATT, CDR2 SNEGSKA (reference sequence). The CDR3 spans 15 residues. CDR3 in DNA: TGCAGTGCTAGTAAACTAGCGGGAGAGTGGGGGGCCCAGTACTTC. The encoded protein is CSASKLAGEWGAQYF.

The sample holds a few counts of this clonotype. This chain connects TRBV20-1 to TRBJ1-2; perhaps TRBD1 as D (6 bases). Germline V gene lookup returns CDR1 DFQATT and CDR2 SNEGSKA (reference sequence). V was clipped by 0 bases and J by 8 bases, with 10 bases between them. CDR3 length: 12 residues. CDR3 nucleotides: TGCAGTGCTAGAGATTTAGACAGGGGCTACACCTTC. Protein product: CSARDLDRGYTF.

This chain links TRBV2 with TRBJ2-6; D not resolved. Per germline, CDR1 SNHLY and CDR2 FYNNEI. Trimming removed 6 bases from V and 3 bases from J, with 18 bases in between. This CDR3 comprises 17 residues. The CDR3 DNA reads TGTGCCAGCAGAGAATTTCAGCCGAGATATGGGGCCAACGTCCTGACTTTC. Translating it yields CASREFQPRYGANVLTF.

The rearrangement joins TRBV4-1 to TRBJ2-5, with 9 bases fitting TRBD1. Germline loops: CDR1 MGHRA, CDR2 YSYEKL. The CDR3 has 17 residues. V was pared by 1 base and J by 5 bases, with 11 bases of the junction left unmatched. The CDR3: CASSQGGKDRGQETQYF. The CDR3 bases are TGCGCCAGCAGCCAAGGGGGTAAGGACAGGGGACAGGAGACCCAGTACTTC.

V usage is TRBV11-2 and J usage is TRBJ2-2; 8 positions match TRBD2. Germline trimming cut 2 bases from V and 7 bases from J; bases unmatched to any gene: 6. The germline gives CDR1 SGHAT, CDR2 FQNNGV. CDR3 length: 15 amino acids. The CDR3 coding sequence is TGTGCCAGCAGCTTAAAACCTAGCGGGTTCGGGGAGCTGTTTTTT. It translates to CASSLKPSGFGELFF.

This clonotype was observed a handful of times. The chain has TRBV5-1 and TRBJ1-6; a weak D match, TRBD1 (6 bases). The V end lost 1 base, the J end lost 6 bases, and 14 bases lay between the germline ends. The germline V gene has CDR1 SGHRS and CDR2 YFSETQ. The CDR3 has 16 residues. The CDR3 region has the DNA TGCGCCAGCAGCTTGATTGTCGGACAGTCTAATTCACCCCTCCACTTT. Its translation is CASSLIVGQSNSPLHF. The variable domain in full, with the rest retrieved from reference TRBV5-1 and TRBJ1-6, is KAGVTQTPRYLIKTRGQQVTLSCSPISGHRSVSWYQQTPGQGLQFLFEYFSETQRNKGNFPGRFSGRQFSNSRSEMNVSTLELGDSALYLCASSLIVGQSNSPLHFGNGTRLTVT.

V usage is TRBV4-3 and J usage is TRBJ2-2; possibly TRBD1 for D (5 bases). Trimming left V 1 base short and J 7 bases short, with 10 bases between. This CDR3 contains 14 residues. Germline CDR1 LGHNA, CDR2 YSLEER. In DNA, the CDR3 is TGCGCCAGCAGCCAAGGCAGGGTCCACGGGGAGCTGTTTTTT. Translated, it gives CASSQGRVHGELFF.

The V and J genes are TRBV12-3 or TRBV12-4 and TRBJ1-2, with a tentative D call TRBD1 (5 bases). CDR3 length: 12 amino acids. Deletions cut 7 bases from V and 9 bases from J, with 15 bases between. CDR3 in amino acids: CASTGDPYSYTF. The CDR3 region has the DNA TGTGCCAGCACCGGGGACCCTTATAGCTACACCTTC.

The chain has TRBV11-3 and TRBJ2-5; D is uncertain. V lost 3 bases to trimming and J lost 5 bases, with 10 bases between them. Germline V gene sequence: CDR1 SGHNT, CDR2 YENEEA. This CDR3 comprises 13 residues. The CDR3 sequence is CASSFVSMETQYF. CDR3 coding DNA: TGTGCCAGCAGCTTTGTTAGCATGGAGACCCAGTACTTC.

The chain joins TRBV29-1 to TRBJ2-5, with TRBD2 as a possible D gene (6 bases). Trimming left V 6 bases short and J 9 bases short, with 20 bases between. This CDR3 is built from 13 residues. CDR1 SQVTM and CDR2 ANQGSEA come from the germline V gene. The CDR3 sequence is CSVKRGNGGAQYF. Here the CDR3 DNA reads TGCAGCGTAAAACGGGGGAATGGAGGGGCCCAGTACTTC.

The CDR3 DNA reads TGTGCCAGCAGTCCCCTTACAGGGGGCTTGAATCAGCCCCAGCATTTT. Protein sequence: CASSPLTGGLNQPQHF. The chain combines TRBV12-3 or TRBV12-4 with TRBJ1-5; 9 nucleotides line up with TRBD1. V gave up 5 bases and J gave up 4 bases; unmatched junction bases: 9. This CDR3 is built from 16 residues.

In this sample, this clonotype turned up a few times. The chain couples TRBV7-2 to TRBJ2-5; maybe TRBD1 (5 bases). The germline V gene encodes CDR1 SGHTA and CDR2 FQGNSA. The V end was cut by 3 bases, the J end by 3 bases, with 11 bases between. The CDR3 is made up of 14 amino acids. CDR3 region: CASSFLGRKETQYF. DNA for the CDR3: TGTGCCAGCAGCTTTCTGGGGCGTAAAGAGACCCAGTACTTC.

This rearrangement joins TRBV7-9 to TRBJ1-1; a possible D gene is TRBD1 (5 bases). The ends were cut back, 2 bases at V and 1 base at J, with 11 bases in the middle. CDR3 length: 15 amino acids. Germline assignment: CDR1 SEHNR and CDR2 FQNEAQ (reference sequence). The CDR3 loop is CASSLLFGGNTEAFF. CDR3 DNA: TGTGCCAGCAGCTTATTGTTTGGGGGGAACACTGAAGCTTTCTTT.

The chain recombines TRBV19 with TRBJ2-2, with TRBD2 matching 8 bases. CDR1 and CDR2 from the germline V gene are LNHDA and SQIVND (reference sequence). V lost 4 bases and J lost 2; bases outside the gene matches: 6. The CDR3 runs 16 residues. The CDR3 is CASSSPSGRNTGELFF. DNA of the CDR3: TGTGCCAGTAGTAGCCCTAGCGGGCGTAACACCGGGGAGCTGTTTTTT. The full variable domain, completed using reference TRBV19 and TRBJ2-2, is DGGITQSPKYLFRKEGQNVTLSCEQNLNHDAMYWYRQDPGQGLRLIYYSQIVNDFQKGDIAEGYSVSREKKESFPLTVTSAQKNPTAFYLCASSSPSGRNTGELFFGEGSRLTVL.

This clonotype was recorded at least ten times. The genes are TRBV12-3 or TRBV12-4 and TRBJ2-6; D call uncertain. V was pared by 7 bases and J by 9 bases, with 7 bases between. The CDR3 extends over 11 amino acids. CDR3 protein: CASKGVNVLTF. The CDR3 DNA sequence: TGTGCCAGCAAGGGCGTCAACGTCCTGACTTTC.

CDR3 DNA: TGTGCCAGTAGTATTGGTGGCGGGGACGAGCAGTACTTC. Translated: CASSIGGGDEQYF. This chain uses TRBV19 with TRBJ2-7, with a tentative D call TRBD2 (6 bases). Germline V gene sequence: CDR1 LNHDA, CDR2 SQIVND (reference sequence). The CDR3 has 13 residues. Trimming took 3 bases from V and 5 from J, leaving 11 bases between them.

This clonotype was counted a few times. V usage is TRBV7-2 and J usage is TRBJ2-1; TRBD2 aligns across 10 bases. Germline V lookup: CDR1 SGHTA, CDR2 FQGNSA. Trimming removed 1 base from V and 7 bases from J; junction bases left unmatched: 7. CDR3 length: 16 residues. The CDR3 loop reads CASSLVLSGGANEQFF. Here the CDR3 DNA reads TGTGCCAGCAGCTTAGTGTTGAGCGGGGGGGCAAATGAGCAGTTCTTC. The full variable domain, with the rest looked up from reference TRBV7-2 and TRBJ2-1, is GAGVSQSPSNKVTEKGKDVELRCDPISGHTALYWYRQSLGQGLEFLIYFQGNSAPDKSGLPSDRFSAERTGGSVSTLTIQRTQQEDSAVYLCASSLVLSGGANEQFFGPGTRLTVL.

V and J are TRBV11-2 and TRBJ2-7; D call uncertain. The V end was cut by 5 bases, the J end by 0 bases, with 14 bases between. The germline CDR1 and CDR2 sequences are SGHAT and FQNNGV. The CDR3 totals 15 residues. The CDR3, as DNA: TGTGCCAGCAGCCGAAGTTTTTTAAGCTCCTACGAGCAGTACTTC. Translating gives CASSRSFLSSYEQYF.

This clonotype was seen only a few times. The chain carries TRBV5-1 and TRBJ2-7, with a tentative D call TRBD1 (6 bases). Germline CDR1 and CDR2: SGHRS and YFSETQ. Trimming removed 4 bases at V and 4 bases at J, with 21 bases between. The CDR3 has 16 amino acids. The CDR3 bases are TGCGCCAGCAGCCCCGACGGACAGTTAGACTGGTACGAGCAGTACTTC. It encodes CASSPDGQLDWYEQYF.

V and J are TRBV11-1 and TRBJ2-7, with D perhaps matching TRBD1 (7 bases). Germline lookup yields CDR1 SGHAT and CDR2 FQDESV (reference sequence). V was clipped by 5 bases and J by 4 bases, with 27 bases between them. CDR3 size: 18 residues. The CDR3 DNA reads TGTGCCAGCAGCCGACAGGGCTCGGGGGCGCCCATTGGATACGAGCAGTACTTC. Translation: CASSRQGSGAPIGYEQYF.